This entry concerns a single TCR beta chain. These data belong to a study of blood T cell repertoires in COVID-19. Authors' methods: Researchers report that nucleated cell counts were estimated from reference gene primer amplification. Measured with immunoSEQ multiplex PCR; TCRdb has only the in-frame clones, and not every one. The V and J calls and clone size come from that table; D and trimming were worked out from the DNA. The repertoire includes 270,000 or so clones, 90% of them detected once, and 2.1% sits in the top ten. This CDR3 is built from 13 residues. V lost 1 base to trimming and J lost 8 bases, with 9 bases between them. CDR1 and CDR2 (germline): SGHDT, YYEEEE.

The sample consisted of peripheral blood. V usage is TRBV5-6 and J usage is TRBJ1-4; D not resolved. The clonotype comes from a woman aged 60-70 years with COVID-19, enrolled during active disease. The DNA of the CDR3 is TGTGCCAGCAGCTTGATGGGAGGAGAAAAACTGTTTTTT. It translates to CASSLMGGEKLFF.